This passage covers 30 T cell receptor beta chains from one sample sequenced in a study of blood T cell repertoires in COVID-19. Data came from immunoSEQ multiplex PCR; TCRdb stores just in-frame clones and leaves some out. The profile shows about 260,000 clones, around nine tenths of them singletons. Input material: peripheral blood. All receptors come from a middle-aged man with active or convalescent COVID-19.

V gene TRBV5-1 combines with J gene TRBJ1-3, with 7 bases lining up with TRBD1. This CDR3 has 15 amino acids. The ends lost 1 base at V and 4 bases at J; junction bases unmatched: 5. Germline V lookup: CDR1 SGHRS, CDR2 YFSETQ. The CDR3 bases are TGCGCCAGCAGCTTGACAGGGGCTACCGGAAACACCATATATTTT. The encoded protein is CASSLTGATGNTIYF.

V and J are TRBV19 and TRBJ1-6; D gene unclear. V lost 3 bases and J 9 bases, leaving 6 bases between the germline ends. The V gene's germline CDR1 is LNHDA and CDR2 SQIVND (reference sequence). The CDR3 spans 12 residues. The CDR3 loop is CASSIPGSPLHF. CDR3 sequence (DNA): TGTGCCAGTAGTATTCCCGGTTCACCCCTCCACTTT.

This chain connects TRBV24-1 to TRBJ2-1; TRBD2 might be the D (6 bases). V was pared by 1 base and J by 1 base, with 10 bases between. The length of the CDR3 is 16 residues. The germline V gene encodes CDR1 KGHDR and CDR2 SFDVKD. CDR3 bases: TGTGCCACCAGTGATTTAGCGGGCGGGTCCTACAATGAGCAGTTCTTC. This sequence encodes CATSDLAGGSYNEQFF.

The gene calls are TRBV6-5 and TRBJ2-7, with D maybe TRBD2 (6 bases). There are 14 residues in the CDR3. Looked up from germline, CDR1 is MNHEY and CDR2 is SVGAGI. The V end was cut by 6 bases, the J end by 0 bases, with 12 bases between. CDR3 sequence (DNA): TGTGCCAGCAGAGCGGGCGGAAGCTCCTACGAGCAGTACTTC. Encoded protein: CASRAGGSSYEQYF.

The genes are TRBV28 and TRBJ1-1; unclear D gene. The CDR3 sequence is 11 residues long. Germline lookup yields CDR1 MDHEN and CDR2 SYDVKM. The V end was cut by 9 bases, the J end by 11 bases, with 16 bases between. CDR3 sequence reads: CARQRAVPAFF. DNA for the CDR3: TGTGCCAGACAGAGGGCGGTCCCGGCTTTCTTT. The full variable domain, its missing parts supplied by reference TRBV28 and TRBJ1-1, is DVKVTQSSRYLVKRTGEKVFLECVQDMDHENMFWYRQDPGLGLRLIYFSYDVKMKEKGDIPEGYSVSREKKERFSLILESASTNQTSMYLCARQRAVPAFFGQGTRLTVV.

The V call is TRBV19, the J call TRBJ2-2, with 9 positions matching TRBD1. With 3 bases clipped from V and 5 bases from J, the junction kept 4 bases outside the gene matches. CDR3 length: 15 amino acids. The V gene's germline CDR1 is LNHDA and CDR2 SQIVND (reference sequence). The DNA of the CDR3 is TGTGCCAGTAGTATTTGGGACAGGGTTACCGGGGAGCTGTTTTTT. This sequence encodes CASSIWDRVTGELFF.

The rearrangement links TRBV12-3 or TRBV12-4 to TRBJ2-7, with D possibly matching TRBD2 (5 bases). V shed 4 bases and J shed 3 bases, with 10 bases lying between them. The CDR3 has 13 residues. The CDR3 loop is CASSSLRDYEQYF. Here the CDR3 DNA reads TGTGCCAGCAGTTCCCTGAGGGACTACGAGCAGTACTTC.

This chain joins TRBV11-3 and TRBJ2-1, with 7 bases aligning to TRBD1. The CDR3 consists of 13 residues. Unmatched junction bases numbered 5, after V lost 3 bases and J lost 9 bases. Per the germline V gene, CDR1 is SGHNT and CDR2 is YENEEA. This chain's CDR3 is CASSFKGGGEQFF. The CDR3 DNA follows: TGTGCCAGCAGCTTTAAAGGGGGCGGTGAGCAGTTCTTC.

This chain uses TRBV9 with TRBJ2-3, with TRBD1 matching over 10 bases. CDR1 SGDLS and CDR2 YYNGEE come from the germline V gene. The V gene end was trimmed by 1 base and the J gene end by 5 bases; junction bases not matched to a gene: 7. This CDR3 has 16 amino acids. The DNA for the CDR3 is TGTGCCAGCAGCGTACACACGGGACAGGGGAAAGATACGCAGTATTTT. Protein product: CASSVHTGQGKDTQYF.

CDR3 coding DNA: TGCGCCAGCAGCCAAGACCGTGTCCAGGGCTTGGGGGAGACCCAGTACTTC. It translates to CASSQDRVQGLGETQYF. The V and J genes are TRBV4-1 and TRBJ2-5; weak D call: TRBD1 (5 bases). The V gene's germline CDR1 is MGHRA and CDR2 YSYEKL. This CDR3 region has 17 residues. Deletions cut 0 bases from V and 5 bases from J, with 19 bases between.

The rearrangement uses TRBV27 and TRBJ2-5; D perhaps matches TRBD1 (6 bases). The V gene's germline CDR1 is MNHEY and CDR2 SMNVEV (reference sequence). The CDR3 contains 15 residues. V lost 0 bases and J lost 2, with 10 bases in between. The CDR3 DNA sequence: TGTGCCAGCAGTTTATCCTACAGGGAACAAGAGACCCAGTACTTC. This sequence encodes CASSLSYREQETQYF.

The genes are TRBV7-9 and TRBJ2-7; 8 nucleotides align to TRBD2. The germline V gene has CDR1 SEHNR and CDR2 FQNEAQ (reference sequence). The trim removed 3 bases at V and 2 bases at J, leaving 6 bases unmatched. CDR3 length: 15 residues. CDR3: CASSFAGGGPYEQYF. DNA for the CDR3: TGTGCCAGCAGCTTTGCTGGCGGGGGGCCCTACGAGCAGTACTTC.

This chain uses TRBV28 with TRBJ1-2, with 9 positions matching TRBD1. The CDR3 spans 14 residues. The V segment lost 4 bases and the J segment 5 bases; nucleotides outside the gene matches: 5. Germline V gene lookup returns CDR1 MDHEN and CDR2 SYDVKM. This CDR3 reads CASSSGTGYYGYTF. The DNA for the CDR3 is TGTGCCAGCAGTTCAGGGACAGGGTATTATGGCTACACCTTC.

The CDR3 DNA sequence: TGTGCCAGCAGCTTGGTACAGGGAATCTCCCCCCAGTACTTC. Protein sequence: CASSLVQGISPQYF. This chain links TRBV5-6 with TRBJ2-5; tentative D call: TRBD1 (6 bases). With 0 bases removed from V and 9 bases from J, the gap between germline ends came to 15 bases. Germline V gene lookup returns CDR1 SGHDT and CDR2 YYEEEE. The CDR3 is 14 amino acids.

V and J are TRBV7-9 and TRBJ2-2, with 9 positions matching TRBD1. Per the germline V gene, CDR1 is SEHNR and CDR2 is FQNEAQ (reference sequence). This CDR3 has 16 residues. V lost 4 bases, J lost 7 bases, and 10 bases stayed unmatched. The CDR3, as DNA: TGTGCCAGCAGCTCCTGGGGACAGGGCTCTTTCGGGGAGCTGTTTTTT. It yields the protein CASSSWGQGSFGELFF. The full variable domain, with the rest looked up from reference TRBV7-9 and TRBJ2-2, is DTGVSQNPRHKITKRGQNVTFRCDPISEHNRLYWYRQTLGQGPEFLTYFQNEAQLEKSRLLSDRFSAERPKGSFSTLEIQRTEQGDSAMYLCASSSWGQGSFGELFFGEGSRLTVL.

The gene calls are TRBV11-2 and TRBJ2-7, with 9 nucleotides matching TRBD1. CDR3 length equals 17 residues. CDR1 and CDR2 (germline): SGHAT, FQNNGV. Trimming removed 3 bases from V and 3 bases from J; junction bases left unmatched: 12. CDR3 residues: CASSLPGQGFRHYEQYF. The CDR3 coding sequence is TGTGCCAGCAGCTTGCCGGGACAGGGATTCCGGCACTACGAGCAGTACTTC. Filled out from reference TRBV11-2 and TRBJ2-7, the complete variable domain reads EAGVAQSPRYKIIEKRQSVAFWCNPISGHATLYWYQQILGQGPKLLIQFQNNGVVDDSQLPKDRFSAERLKGVDSTLKIQPAKLEDSAVYLCASSLPGQGFRHYEQYFGPGTRLTVT.

The rearrangement links TRBV5-6 to TRBJ2-1; 10 nucleotides line up with TRBD1. Losses at the gene ends were 3 bases for V and 5 bases for J; bases not matched to a gene: 8. Per germline, CDR1 SGHDT and CDR2 YYEEEE. The CDR3 length is 16 residues. The DNA for the CDR3 is TGTGCCAGCAGCTATTTGACCGGGACAGGGGACAATGAGCAGTTCTTC. Translation: CASSYLTGTGDNEQFF. The full variable domain, rest sourced from reference TRBV5-6 and TRBJ2-1, is DAGVTQSPTHLIKTRGQQVTLRCSPKSGHDTVSWYQQALGQGPQFIFQYYEEEERQRGNFPDRFSGHQFPNYSSELNVNALLLGDSALYLCASSYLTGTGDNEQFFGPGTRLTVL.

This rearrangement joins TRBV9 to TRBJ1-1, with 7 nucleotides matching TRBD1. V gave up 3 bases and J gave up 1 base; unmatched junction bases: 9. The CDR3 is made up of 16 amino acids. Looked up from germline, CDR1 is SGDLS and CDR2 is YYNGEE. This chain's CDR3 is CASSALTGRGNTEAFF. As DNA, the CDR3 is TGTGCCAGCAGCGCCCTGACAGGGCGAGGGAACACTGAAGCTTTCTTT.

The chain is built from TRBV29-1 and TRBJ1-2; 8 bases map to TRBD1. V lost 3 bases to trimming and J lost 4 bases; unmatched junction nucleotides: 1. Germline V gene sequence: CDR1 SQVTM, CDR2 ANQGSEA. This CDR3 region has 12 residues. The CDR3 nucleotides read TGCAGCGTTGAGACAGGGGTCTATGGCTACACCTTC. This gives the protein CSVETGVYGYTF. The full variable domain, with the rest looked up from reference TRBV29-1 and TRBJ1-2, is SAVISQKPSRDICQRGTSLTIQCQVDSQVTMMFWYRQQPGQSLTLIATANQGSEATYESGFVIDKFPISRPNLTFSTLTVSNMSPEDSSIYLCSVETGVYGYTFGSGTRLTVV.

Only one count was recorded for this clone. The chain has TRBV14 and TRBJ2-7, with D possibly being TRBD1 (6 bases). V lost 4 bases to trimming and J lost 4 bases, with 14 bases between them. Germline CDR1 is SGHDN and CDR2 is FVKESK. This CDR3 region has 14 residues. As DNA, the CDR3 is TGTGCCAGCAGCCGTGCACAGGGAACGTACGAGCAGTACTTC. Translated: CASSRAQGTYEQYF. The full variable domain, its missing parts supplied by reference TRBV14 and TRBJ2-7, is EAGVTQFPSHSVIEKGQTVTLRCDPISGHDNLYWYRRVMGKEIKFLLHFVKESKQDESGMPNNRFLAERTGGTYSTLKVQPAELEDSGVYFCASSRAQGTYEQYFGPGTRLTVT.

V is TRBV5-8 and J is TRBJ2-1, with a possible D match to TRBD2 (6 bases). Germline V lookup: CDR1 SGHTS, CDR2 YDEGEE. V was cut by 4 bases and J by 5 bases, with 13 bases left in between. This CDR3 contains 14 residues. CDR3 coding DNA: TGTGCCAGCAGCCCTTGGACTAACAACAATGAGCAGTTCTTC. As protein: CASSPWTNNNEQFF.

The CDR3 sequence: CASRPGLAGGTYQETQYF. CDR3 sequence (DNA): TGTGCCAGCAGGCCGGGACTAGCGGGAGGGACGTACCAAGAGACCCAGTACTTC. The chain links TRBV11-2 to TRBJ2-5, with TRBD2 matching 16 bases. CDR1 is SGHAT and CDR2 is FQNNGV in the germline V gene. The CDR3 extends over 18 amino acids. V shed 6 bases, J shed 0 bases, and the junction held 7 bases outside the gene matches.

The rearrangement links TRBV9 to TRBJ2-7; 8 nucleotides line up with TRBD2. The V gene's germline CDR1 is SGDLS and CDR2 YYNGEE. With V trimmed by 3 bases and J by 6 bases, 11 bases remained unmatched. The CDR3 covers 15 residues. This CDR3 is CASSDPGGASGEQYF. For the CDR3, the DNA is TGTGCCAGCAGCGACCCCGGGGGGGCCTCTGGCGAGCAGTACTTC.

The chain joins TRBV28 to TRBJ1-5, with D hard to call. Germline values: CDR1 MDHEN, CDR2 SYDVKM. This CDR3 contains 12 residues. Trimming cost V 10 bases and J 0 bases, with 7 bases left between them. The CDR3 sequence: CATENSNQPQHF. The CDR3 nucleotides are TGTGCCACCGAGAATAGCAATCAGCCCCAGCATTTT. Looking up the rest from reference TRBV28 and TRBJ1-5 gives the full variable domain: DVKVTQSSRYLVKRTGEKVFLECVQDMDHENMFWYRQDPGLGLRLIYFSYDVKMKEKGDIPEGYSVSREKKERFSLILESASTNQTSMYLCATENSNQPQHFGDGTRLSIL.

CDR3 amino acids: CASSAQTGFGYTF. The CDR3 DNA follows: TGTGCCAGCAGTGCCCAAACAGGGTTTGGCTACACCTTC. The V call is TRBV2, the J call TRBJ1-2; tentatively, D is TRBD1 (6 bases). The CDR3 length is 13 residues. The germline gives CDR1 SNHLY, CDR2 FYNNEI. The ends were cut back, 4 bases at V and 7 bases at J, with 13 bases in the middle.

The genes are TRBV5-1 and TRBJ1-3; D unclear. Germline CDR1 SGHRS, CDR2 YFSETQ. This CDR3 has 16 amino acids. Trimming removed 5 bases at V and 0 bases at J, with 15 bases between. The DNA of the CDR3 is TGCGCCAGCAGTGAAGGAATTCGGGGCTCTGGAAACACCATATATTTT. It is translated as CASSEGIRGSGNTIYF.

This clone was counted a few times. The identical CDR3 is also encoded by other nucleotide sequences in the sample. V is TRBV6-1 and J is TRBJ2-5; 11 nucleotides agree with TRBD2. CDR3 length: 15 residues. Trimming removed 2 bases from V and 1 base from J; junction bases left unmatched: 0. Germline V gives CDR1 MNHNS, CDR2 SASEGT. The CDR3 region is CASSELAGGQETQYF. CDR3 nucleotides: TGTGCCAGCAGTGAACTAGCGGGGGGCCAAGAGACCCAGTACTTC.

The chain employs TRBV6-6 and TRBJ2-5; D perhaps matches TRBD2 (5 bases). CDR3 size: 13 residues. From germline, CDR1 is MNHNY and CDR2 SVGAGI (reference sequence). Between the trimmed V and J ends, which lost 5 bases and 5 bases, there was a span of 12 bases. The CDR3 sequence: CASSTRGVETQYF. As DNA, the CDR3 is TGTGCCAGCAGTACCCGGGGTGTGGAGACCCAGTACTTC.

The chain has TRBV10-3 and TRBJ2-5; 9 bases are a match to TRBD2. V trimming: 3 bases; J trimming: 5 bases; junction bases outside the gene matches: 10. Looked up from germline, CDR1 is ENHRY and CDR2 is SYGVKD. The CDR3 has 16 amino acids. CDR3 coding DNA: TGTGCCATCAGTGATCCGGGGCTAGCGGGACTGGAGACCCAGTACTTC. Translated: CAISDPGLAGLETQYF.

A note on this clone: Mismatch with germline at one junction end may stem from a read error. The V gene is TRBV7-7, the J gene TRBJ1-5, with 7 bases matching TRBD1. CDR1 SSHAT and CDR2 FNYEAQ come from the germline V gene (reference sequence). This CDR3 comprises 16 residues. The CDR3 DNA sequence: TGTGCTAGCAGCTCAGGAACGGGGACGCAGGGGGAGGCCCAGCATTTT. The encoded protein is CASSSGTGTQGEAQHF.